Following are 31 T cell receptor beta chains from one sample sequenced in a study of regulatory T cells in long-lasting Graves disease. CDR3-region Arm-PCR and iRepertoire HTBI primers produced the TCR beta libraries. TCRdb independently ran MiXCR on the multiplex PCR reads; one entry per CDR3 protein. The sample has more than 650,000 distinct CDR3 sequences, about 30% seen once; the top ten hold roughly 41%. Time point: persistent/refractory GD, antithyroid drugs over 5 years with positive TRAb. Researchers made the TCR library from RNA that was extracted from PBMCs. Material: peripheral blood mononuclear cells (PBMCs), obtained when the disease was refractory, from a patient treated with antithyroid drugs. These receptors came from a female donor with Graves disease.

This chain connects TRBV18 to TRBJ1-1; TRBD1 is a possible D gene (6 bases). There are 17 residues in the CDR3. Germline loops: CDR1 KGHSH, CDR2 LQKENI. V lost 1 base and J 2 bases, leaving 17 bases between the germline ends. The CDR3: CASSPLRGWKGNTEAFF. The DNA for the CDR3 is TGTGCCAGCTCACCACTCAGGGGCTGGAAGGGAAACACTGAAGCTTTCTTT.

The chain recombines TRBV10-1 with TRBJ1-1; D remains ambiguous. Trimming removed 6 bases at V and 8 bases at J, with 16 bases between. The CDR3 length is 13 residues. Germline V gene data show CDR1 as WNHNN and CDR2 as SYGVQD (reference sequence). CDR3: CASSSGGWPEAFF. The CDR3 DNA reads TGCGCCAGCAGCAGTGGTGGTTGGCCCGAAGCTTTCTTT.

The chain couples TRBV6-1 to TRBJ2-3; TRBD2 agrees at 13 bases. The CDR3 sequence is 14 residues long. Per germline, CDR1 MNHNS and CDR2 SASEGT. The V segment lost 7 bases and the J segment 6 bases; nucleotides outside the gene matches: 4. CDR3 residues: CASTTSGRVDTQYF. The DNA for the CDR3 is TGTGCCAGCACTACTAGCGGGAGGGTGGATACGCAGTATTTT.

This clonotype is a singleton in its sample. The chain has TRBV20-1 and TRBJ1-1; D remains ambiguous. The V and J ends lost 0 bases and 6 bases respectively, with 11 bases between them. There are 13 residues in the CDR3. Germline values: CDR1 DFQATT, CDR2 SNEGSKA (reference sequence). The CDR3 DNA is TGCAGTGCTAGAGATCTCGGTAGACCTGAAGCTTTCTTT. The encoded protein is CSARDLGRPEAFF.

To note about this clonotype: An end of the junction does not agree with germline; a read error may underlie this. This chain connects TRBV2 to TRBJ1-4; 7 bases align to TRBD1. CDR1 and CDR2 from the germline V gene are SNHLY and FYNNEI. The CDR3 covers 15 residues. DNA of the CDR3: TGTGCCAGCAGCGACAGACAGGGCTCTAATGAAAAACCGTTTTTT. This encodes CASSDRQGSNEKPFF. Variable domain in full (rest from reference TRBV2 and TRBJ1-4): EPEVTQTPSHQVTQMGQEVILRCVPISNHLYFYWYRQILGQKVEFLVSFYNNEISEKSEIFDDQFSVERPDGSNFTLKIRSTKLEDSAMYFCASSDRQGSNEKPFFGSGTQLSVL.

This chain links TRBV7-9 with TRBJ2-5; D not certain. This CDR3 has 15 residues. The germline gives CDR1 SEHNR, CDR2 FQNEAQ (reference sequence). V lost 1 base, J lost 2 bases, and 11 bases lay in between. The CDR3 protein is CASSLVFSEQETQYF. The CDR3, as DNA: TGTGCCAGCAGCTTAGTATTCTCTGAACAAGAGACCCAGTACTTC.

The V gene is TRBV12-5, the J gene TRBJ1-2, with unresolved D. The V end was cut by 3 bases, the J end by 2 bases, with 7 bases between. The CDR3 extends over 13 amino acids. CDR1 is LGHNT and CDR2 is FRNRAP in the germline V gene. The CDR3 reads CASGFEGNYGYTF. The CDR3 coding sequence is TGTGCTAGTGGTTTTGAAGGCAACTATGGCTACACCTTC.

The chain joins TRBV7-8 to TRBJ1-6; 7 positions agree with TRBD1. J was trimmed by 7 bases and V by 3 bases; bases with no gene match: 6. This CDR3 is 15 amino acids long. Germline V gene sequence: CDR1 SGHVS, CDR2 FQNEAQ. The CDR3 region is CASSFTGTDNSPLHF. The CDR3 DNA reads TGTGCCAGCAGCTTCACCGGGACAGACAATTCACCCCTCCACTTT.

The chain recombines TRBV28 with TRBJ1-2; no definite D call. CDR3 length: 12 residues. The germline gives CDR1 MDHEN, CDR2 SYDVKM. V lost 4 bases and J lost 10, with 13 bases in between. The CDR3 bases are TGTGCCAGCAGTTACGGGAATCCCGACTACACCTTC. Translation: CASSYGNPDYTF.

The chain couples TRBV12-3 or TRBV12-4 to TRBJ1-2; D is ambiguous. The V and J ends lost 1 base and 2 bases respectively, with 8 bases between them. The CDR3 totals 14 residues. This CDR3 reads CASSLVQANYGYTF. The CDR3 DNA follows: TGTGCCAGCAGTTTAGTCCAGGCCAACTATGGCTACACCTTC.

CDR3 nucleotides: TGTGCCACCCAAGGGGGCAATCAGCCCCAGCATTTT. It yields the protein CATQGGNQPQHF. This chain links TRBV28 with TRBJ1-5, with D perhaps TRBD1 (5 bases). CDR1 is MDHEN, CDR2 SYDVKM, per germline. V lost 10 bases to trimming and J lost 2 bases, with 9 bases between them. CDR3 length: 12 amino acids.

This clonotype was counted between two and nine times. V gene TRBV5-5 combines with J gene TRBJ2-5, with 7 positions matching TRBD2. CDR1 is SGHKS and CDR2 is YYEKEE in the germline V gene (reference sequence). The CDR3 is 20 amino acids. V dropped 4 bases and J dropped 2; count of bases not matched to a gene: 23. The CDR3 sequence: CASSRASGRGRVERQETQYF. As DNA, the CDR3 is TGTGCCAGCAGCCGGGCCTCGGGGAGGGGCAGGGTCGAGAGGCAAGAGACCCAGTACTTC.

This clonotype showed up many times. This chain links TRBV11-3 with TRBJ2-5, with D possibly TRBD1 on 5 matching bases. This CDR3 has 15 amino acids. Germline loops: CDR1 SGHNT, CDR2 YENEEA. The germline V and J ends were trimmed by 0 bases and 5 bases, with 13 bases remaining between them. CDR3 sequence (DNA): TGTGCCAGCAGCTTAGACTCAGACAAGGGGGAGACCCAGTACTTC. It yields the protein CASSLDSDKGETQYF.

The chain carries TRBV3-1 and TRBJ1-2; D is unclear. This CDR3 is built from 14 residues. Germline assignment: CDR1 LGHDT and CDR2 YNNKEL (reference sequence). V was cut by 4 bases and J by 2 bases, with 11 bases left in between. The CDR3 spells CASSPGPTNYGYTF. The CDR3, as DNA: TGTGCCAGCAGCCCAGGACCCACCAACTATGGCTACACCTTC.

Many counts were recorded for this clonotype. The chain has TRBV5-1 and TRBJ1-1; 9 positions agree with TRBD1. Germline-derived CDR1 and CDR2 are SGHRS and YFSETQ. The CDR3 runs 13 residues. With 5 bases clipped from V and 4 bases from J, the junction kept 3 bases outside the gene matches. CDR3 sequence reads: CASRGQGATEAFF. The CDR3 nucleotides read TGCGCCAGCAGGGGACAGGGAGCCACTGAAGCTTTCTTT.

V usage is TRBV4-1 and J usage is TRBJ1-2; D not certain. V was shortened by 0 bases and J by 0 bases, with 8 bases between the two germline ends. Germline loops: CDR1 MGHRA, CDR2 YSYEKL. This CDR3 contains 15 residues. The CDR3 spells CASSQEPGTNYGYTF. For the CDR3, the DNA is TGCGCCAGCAGCCAAGAACCCGGGACTAACTATGGCTACACCTTC.

This chain uses TRBV6-1 with TRBJ2-2; unclear D gene. The CDR3 is 16 residues long. Germline V CDR1 and CDR2: MNHNS, SASEGT. Trimming cost V 6 bases and J 4 bases, with 18 bases left between them. In nucleotides, the CDR3 is TGTGCCAGCAGCCGCGGATCAGTTGGTGGCACCGGGGAGCTGTTTTTT. It codes for CASSRGSVGGTGELFF.

This clonotype was seen at least ten times. The chain carries TRBV20-1 and TRBJ1-2, with D perhaps TRBD1 (5 bases). This CDR3 has 13 amino acids. From germline, CDR1 is DFQATT and CDR2 SNEGSKA (reference sequence). V was cut by 3 bases and J by 1 base, with 9 bases left in between. The CDR3 DNA reads as TGCAGTGCTAGCTGGGACTATAACTATGGCTACACCTTC. Residues: CSASWDYNYGYTF.

The chain carries TRBV20-1 and TRBJ2-5; tentatively, D is TRBD2 (5 bases). Deletions cut 7 bases from V and 4 bases from J, with 16 bases between. CDR3 length equals 13 residues. The V gene's germline CDR1 is DFQATT and CDR2 SNEGSKA (reference sequence). CDR3 amino acids: CSGELDDGETQYF. CDR3 bases: TGCAGTGGGGAACTAGATGACGGAGAGACCCAGTACTTC.

This clonotype has more than one count but fewer than ten. The chain joins TRBV9 to TRBJ1-1; D is undetermined. The V end lost 0 bases, the J end lost 0 bases, and 12 bases lay between the germline ends. The CDR3 is made up of 16 amino acids. CDR1 SGDLS and CDR2 YYNGEE come from the germline V gene. As DNA, the CDR3 is TGTGCCAGCAGCGTAGGAACCGGACGGCTGAACACTGAAGCTTTCTTT. This gives the protein CASSVGTGRLNTEAFF.

The chain is built from TRBV11-2 and TRBJ1-3, with D possibly TRBD1 on 6 matching bases. Trimming removed 5 bases at V and 3 bases at J, with 17 bases between. Germline V gene data show CDR1 as SGHAT and CDR2 as FQNNGV. CDR3 size: 16 residues. The CDR3 sequence: CASSRPRRTVGNTIYF. The CDR3 DNA reads TGTGCCAGCAGCCGTCCTCGACGGACAGTTGGAAACACCATATATTTT.

Concerning this clonotype itself: Its ends do not fully match the called genes, so a read error is possible. DNA of the CDR3: TGCGCCAGCAGTCCCGGGTTGGGACCCTACAATGAGCAGTTCTTC. This sequence encodes CASSPGLGPYNEQFF. The rearrangement links TRBV28 to TRBJ2-1; D possibly matches TRBD1 or TRBD2 (5 bases each). CDR1 is MDHEN, CDR2 SYDVKM, per germline. This CDR3 region has 15 residues.

This clonotype has a count of ten or more. The chain joins TRBV28 to TRBJ1-4; 7 bases map to TRBD1. The CDR3 is 16 residues long. The J segment lost 8 bases and the V segment lost 5 bases, leaving 14 bases of the junction unmatched. Germline V lookup: CDR1 MDHEN, CDR2 SYDVKM. For the CDR3, the DNA is TGTGCCAGCAGTCCCAGGACAGGATACCCTAGAGAAAAACTGTTTTTT. Amino acid sequence: CASSPRTGYPREKLFF.

This clonotype turned up a few times. V gene TRBV11-2 combines with J gene TRBJ2-2; 9 bases match TRBD2. V was pared by 5 bases and J by 0 bases, with 13 bases of the junction left unmatched. The germline gives CDR1 SGHAT, CDR2 FQNNGV. The CDR3 covers 19 residues. CDR3 residues: CASSHGLGLAGTNTGELFF. Written as DNA, the CDR3 is TGTGCCAGCAGCCATGGTTTGGGGCTAGCGGGAACGAACACCGGGGAGCTGTTTTTT.

This chain links TRBV19 with TRBJ2-2, with no clear D. Germline V lookup: CDR1 LNHDA, CDR2 SQIVND (reference sequence). Trimming left V 2 bases short and J 0 bases short, with 4 bases between. The CDR3 spans 14 residues. CDR3 bases: TGTGCCAGTAGTATACTGCCGAACACCGGGGAGCTGTTTTTT. It translates to CASSILPNTGELFF.

The chain carries TRBV9 and TRBJ1-1, with unresolved D. Per germline, CDR1 SGDLS and CDR2 YYNGEE. This CDR3 has 14 amino acids. Trimming took 3 bases from V and 1 from J, leaving 10 bases between them. Here the CDR3 DNA reads TGTGCCAGCAGCGGGGCGACACAGAACACTGAAGCTTTCTTT. As protein: CASSGATQNTEAFF. Combining the CDR3 with reference TRBV9 and TRBJ1-1 gives the whole variable domain DSGVTQTPKHLITATGQRVTLRCSPRSGDLSVYWYQQSLDQGLQFLIQYYNGEERAKGNILERFSAQQFPDLHSELNLSSLELGDSALYFCASSGATQNTEAFFGQGTRLTVV.

The rearrangement uses TRBV20-1 and TRBJ1-1, with 10 bases that match TRBD1. With 4 bases clipped from V and 6 bases from J, the junction kept 5 bases outside the gene matches. The CDR3 length is 13 residues. From germline, CDR1 is DFQATT and CDR2 SNEGSKA (reference sequence). The CDR3 region is CSAKNDRGPEAFF. The CDR3 DNA is TGCAGTGCTAAGAATGACAGGGGGCCTGAAGCTTTCTTT.

The chain has TRBV7-9 and TRBJ1-1; 9 nucleotides align to TRBD1. Germline V gives CDR1 SEHNR, CDR2 FQNEAQ (reference sequence). The CDR3 length is 17 residues. V gave up 8 bases and J gave up 3 bases; unmatched junction bases: 16. The CDR3 bases are TGTGCCAGCTTGGGACAGGGCGACGGTCCATGGGACACTGAAGCTTTCTTT. It translates to CASLGQGDGPWDTEAFF.

The rearrangement uses TRBV2 and TRBJ2-3, with 9 bases matching TRBD2. The V gene's germline CDR1 is SNHLY and CDR2 FYNNEI. V lost 1 base, J lost 2 bases, and 10 bases stayed unmatched. This CDR3 spans 18 amino acids. The CDR3 protein is CASSEVILAGGPTDTQYF. In nucleotides, the CDR3 is TGTGCCAGCAGTGAAGTGATCCTGGCGGGAGGGCCCACAGATACGCAGTATTTT.

V gene TRBV6-2 or TRBV6-3 combines with J gene TRBJ2-7, with 7 bases lining up with TRBD2. Germline CDR1 is MNHEY and CDR2 is SVGEGT. This CDR3 region has 17 residues. The V segment lost 7 bases and the J segment 6 bases; nucleotides outside the gene matches: 21. The CDR3 coding sequence is TGTGCCAGCAACCCGGGGTTAGCGGGCTGGCCAGCATTCGAGCAGTACTTC. Translating it yields CASNPGLAGWPAFEQYF.

This clonotype was detected once. The genes are TRBV5-1 and TRBJ1-1, with 7 bases aligning to TRBD1. The CDR3 is 15 amino acids. Looked up from germline, CDR1 is SGHRS and CDR2 is YFSETQ. V trimming: 0 bases; J trimming: 7 bases; junction bases outside the gene matches: 9. The CDR3 loop is CASSLEGQRPNEAFF. The CDR3 DNA sequence: TGCGCCAGCAGCTTGGAGGGACAGAGGCCCAATGAAGCTTTCTTT.